These T cell receptor beta chains were read from a single sample in a study of beta chain features in type 1 diabetes. Repertoires were generated with immunoSEQ multiplex PCR, while TCRdb's copy carries only in-frame clones and drops some. Found here are more than 300,000 clones, roughly a tenth of them singletons; the top ten hold less than 1.2%. The sequenced sample was central memory CD4+ T cells from blood. Receptors originate from a man between 25 and 39 years old with type 1 diabetes. The CDR3 runs from the conserved cysteine through the conserved F or W. The D gene is left open where the match is weak. Clone size, where shown, is once, few, many, or a class for clones that have expanded.

size	V	J	D	CDR3	DNA
few	TRBV10-3	TRBJ1-1	NA	CATAGTIEAFF	TGTGCCACCGCGGGGACTATTGAAGCTTTCTTT
NA	TRBV2	TRBJ1-2	NA	CASSPGENYGYTF	TGTGCCAGCAGCCCGGGAGAGAACTATGGCTACACCTTC
NA	TRBV4-3	TRBJ1-4	NA	CASSQGMGMSEKLFF	TGCGCCAGCAGCCAAGGCATGGGAATGTCCGAAAAACTGTTTTTT
NA	TRBV25-1	TRBJ2-5	NA	CASSEGTNRVRETQYF	TGTGCCAGCAGTGAAGGCACTAACAGGGTTAGGGAGACCCAGTACTTC
many	TRBV7-2	TRBJ2-2	TRBD2	CASRSSGGANTGELFF	TGTGCCAGCAGAAGTAGCGGGGGTGCGAACACCGGGGAGCTGTTTTTT
many	TRBV7-2	TRBJ2-5	TRBD1	CASSPSRDSQTQYF	TGTGCCAGCAGCCCCTCTCGGGACAGTCAGACCCAGTACTTC
NA	TRBV27	TRBJ2-7	NA	CASSLYRVGEQYF	TGTGCCAGCAGTCTTTACAGGGTAGGCGAGCAGTACTTC
few	TRBV5-6	TRBJ1-6	NA	CASSGTTPLHF	TGTGCCAGCAGCGGTACAACACCCCTCCACTTT
NA	TRBV10-2	TRBJ1-1	TRBD1	CASSREDRGDTEAFF	TGCGCCAGCAGTCGTGAGGACAGGGGGGACACTGAAGCTTTCTTT
few	TRBV5-1	TRBJ2-3	NA	CASSLSSESTDTQYF	TGCGCCAGCAGCTTATCTAGCGAGAGCACAGATACGCAGTATTTT
many	TRBV14	TRBJ1-3	TRBD1	CASSPPRDSGNTIYF	TGTGCCAGCAGCCCCCCTCGGGACAGCGGAAACACCATATATTTT